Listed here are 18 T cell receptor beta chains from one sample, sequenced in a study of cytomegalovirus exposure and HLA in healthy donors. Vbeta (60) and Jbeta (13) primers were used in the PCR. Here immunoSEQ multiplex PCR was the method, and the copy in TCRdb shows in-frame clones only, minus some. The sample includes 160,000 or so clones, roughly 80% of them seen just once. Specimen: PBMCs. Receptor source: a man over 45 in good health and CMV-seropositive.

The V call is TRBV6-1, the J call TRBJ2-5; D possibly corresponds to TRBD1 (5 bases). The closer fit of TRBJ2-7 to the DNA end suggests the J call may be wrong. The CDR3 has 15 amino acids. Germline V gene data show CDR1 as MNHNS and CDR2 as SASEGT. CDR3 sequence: CASSEKPGSEYEQYF. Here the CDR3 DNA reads TGTGCCAGCAGTGAAAAGCCAGGGTCCGAATACGAGCAGTACTTC.

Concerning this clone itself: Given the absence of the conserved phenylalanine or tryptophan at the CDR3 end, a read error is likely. The chain's CDR3 is CASSVGTNYGYTL. In DNA form, the CDR3 reads TGTGCCAGCAGCGTAGGGACTAACTATGGCTACACCCTC. The rearrangement joins TRBV9 to TRBJ1-2; D gene ambiguous. The CDR3 is 13 amino acids. Between the trimmed V and J ends, which lost 0 bases and 0 bases, there was a span of 3 bases. Per germline, CDR1 SGDLS and CDR2 YYNGEE.

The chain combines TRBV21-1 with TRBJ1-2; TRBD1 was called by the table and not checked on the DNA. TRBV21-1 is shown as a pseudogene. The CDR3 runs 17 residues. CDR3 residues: CASSKGVPQGCGYGYTF. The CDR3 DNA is TGTGCCAGCAGCAAAGGGGTCCCCCAGGGCTGTGGCTATGGCTACACCTTC.

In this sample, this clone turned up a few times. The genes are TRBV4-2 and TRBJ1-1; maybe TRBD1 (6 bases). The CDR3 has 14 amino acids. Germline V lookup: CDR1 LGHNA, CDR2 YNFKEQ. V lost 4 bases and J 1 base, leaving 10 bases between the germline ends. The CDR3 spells CASSPATGNTEAFF. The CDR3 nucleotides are TGTGCCAGCAGCCCGGCGACAGGGAACACTGAAGCTTTCTTT.

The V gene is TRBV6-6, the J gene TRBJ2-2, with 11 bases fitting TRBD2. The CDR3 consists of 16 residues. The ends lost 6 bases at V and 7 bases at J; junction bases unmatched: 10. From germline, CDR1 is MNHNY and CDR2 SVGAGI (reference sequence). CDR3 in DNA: TGTGCCAGCAGAATCCGGACTAGCGGGTCGAACGGGGAGCTGTTTTTT. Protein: CASRIRTSGSNGELFF.

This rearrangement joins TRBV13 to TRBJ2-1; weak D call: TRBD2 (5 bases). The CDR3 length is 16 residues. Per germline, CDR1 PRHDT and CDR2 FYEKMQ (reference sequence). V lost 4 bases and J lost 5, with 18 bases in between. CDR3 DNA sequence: TGTGCCAGCAGCTCGTATCGGGGTGAGTTTGACAATGAGCAGTTCTTC. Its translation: CASSSYRGEFDNEQFF. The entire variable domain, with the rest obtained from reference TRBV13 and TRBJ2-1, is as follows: AAGVIQSPRHLIKEKRETATLKCYPIPRHDTVYWYQQGPGQDPQFLISFYEKMQSDKGSIPDRFSAQQFSDYHSELNMSSLELGDSALYFCASSSYRGEFDNEQFFGPGTRLTVL.

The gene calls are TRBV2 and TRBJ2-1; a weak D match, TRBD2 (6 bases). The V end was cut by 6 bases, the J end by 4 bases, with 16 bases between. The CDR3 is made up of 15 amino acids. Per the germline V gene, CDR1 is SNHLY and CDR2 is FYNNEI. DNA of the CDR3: TGTGCCAGCAGGCCCTCACTAGCCTCTTACAATGAGCAGTTCTTC. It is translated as CASRPSLASYNEQFF.

The chain's CDR3 is CASSLKLAGVRDNEQFF. CDR3 DNA sequence: TGTGCCAGCAGCTTAAAACTAGCGGGAGTAAGGGATAATGAGCAGTTCTTC. The chain combines TRBV11-2 with TRBJ2-1; 11 nucleotides match TRBD2. CDR3 size: 17 residues. Germline V gene sequence: CDR1 SGHAT, CDR2 FQNNGV. Trimming at V came to 2 bases and at J to 7 bases, leaving 10 bases not matched to a gene.

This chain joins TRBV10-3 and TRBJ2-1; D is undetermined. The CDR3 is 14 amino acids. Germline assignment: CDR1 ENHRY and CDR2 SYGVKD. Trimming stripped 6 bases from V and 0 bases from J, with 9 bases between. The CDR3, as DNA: TGTGCCATCAGCGACTTCGACTCCTACAATGAGCAGTTCTTC. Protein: CAISDFDSYNEQFF.

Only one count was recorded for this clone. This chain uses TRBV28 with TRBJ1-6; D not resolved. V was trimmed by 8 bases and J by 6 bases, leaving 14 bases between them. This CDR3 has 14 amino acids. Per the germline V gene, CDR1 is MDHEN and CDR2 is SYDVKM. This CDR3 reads CASRTRSFNSPLHF. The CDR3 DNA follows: TGTGCCAGCCGCACTAGGTCTTTTAATTCACCCCTCCACTTT.

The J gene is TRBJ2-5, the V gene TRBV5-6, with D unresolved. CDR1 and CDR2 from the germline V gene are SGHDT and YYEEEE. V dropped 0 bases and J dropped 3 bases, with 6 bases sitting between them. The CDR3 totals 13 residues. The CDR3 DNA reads TGTGCCAGCAGCTTGGGAGGAGAAGAGACCCAGTACTTC. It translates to CASSLGGEETQYF.

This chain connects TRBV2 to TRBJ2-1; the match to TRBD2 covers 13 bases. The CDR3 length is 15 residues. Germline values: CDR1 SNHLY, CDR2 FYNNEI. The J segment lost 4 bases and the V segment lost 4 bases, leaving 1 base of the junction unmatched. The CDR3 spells CASSGLAGGYNEQFF. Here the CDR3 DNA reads TGTGCCAGCAGTGGACTAGCGGGGGGATACAATGAGCAGTTCTTC.

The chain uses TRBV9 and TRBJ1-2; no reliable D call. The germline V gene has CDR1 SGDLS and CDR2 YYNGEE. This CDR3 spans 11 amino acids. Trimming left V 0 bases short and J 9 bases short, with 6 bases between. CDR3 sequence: CASSVDSRYTF. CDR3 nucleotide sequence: TGTGCCAGCAGCGTAGACAGCCGCTACACCTTC.

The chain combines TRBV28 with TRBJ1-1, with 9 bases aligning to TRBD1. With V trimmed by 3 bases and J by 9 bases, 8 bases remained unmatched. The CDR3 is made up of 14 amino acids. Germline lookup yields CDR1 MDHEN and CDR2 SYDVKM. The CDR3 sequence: CASSLRPGQGKAFF. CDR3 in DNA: TGTGCCAGCAGTTTGCGCCCCGGACAGGGGAAAGCTTTCTTT.

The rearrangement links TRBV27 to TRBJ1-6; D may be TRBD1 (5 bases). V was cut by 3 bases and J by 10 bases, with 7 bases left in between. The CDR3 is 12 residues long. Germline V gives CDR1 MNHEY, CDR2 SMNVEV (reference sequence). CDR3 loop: CASSLQGSPLHF. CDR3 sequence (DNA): TGTGCCAGCAGTTTGCAGGGATCACCCCTCCACTTT.

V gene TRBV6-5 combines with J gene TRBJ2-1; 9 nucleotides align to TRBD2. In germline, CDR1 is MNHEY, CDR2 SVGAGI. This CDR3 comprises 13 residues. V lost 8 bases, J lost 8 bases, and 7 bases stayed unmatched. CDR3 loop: CASRAGGRYEQFF. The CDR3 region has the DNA TGTGCCAGCCGGGCGGGGGGGAGATATGAGCAGTTCTTC.

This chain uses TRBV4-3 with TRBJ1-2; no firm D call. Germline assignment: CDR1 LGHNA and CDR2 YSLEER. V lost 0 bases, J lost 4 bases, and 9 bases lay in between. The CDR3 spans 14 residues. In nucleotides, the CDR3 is TGCGCCAGCAGCCAAGAGTTGGGGAGCTATGGCTACACCTTC. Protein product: CASSQELGSYGYTF.

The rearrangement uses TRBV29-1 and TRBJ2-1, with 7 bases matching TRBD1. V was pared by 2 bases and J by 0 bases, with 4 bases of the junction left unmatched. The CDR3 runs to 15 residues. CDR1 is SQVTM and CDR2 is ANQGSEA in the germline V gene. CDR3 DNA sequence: TGCAGCGTTGAAATGAGGGGGCCCTCCTACAATGAGCAGTTCTTC. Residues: CSVEMRGPSYNEQFF.